These 19 T cell receptor beta chains were all obtained from the same sample, sequenced in a study of vaccination and CD4 T cells after COVID-19 (dated by TCRdb to about 2022). Their specific antigens are unknown. Libraries came from PCR. Sequencer: Illumina iSeq 100. At the Johns Hopkins FTIC core, DNA from the cultured CD4+ T cells underwent TCR sequencing with the Oncomine TCR Beta short-read assay. The public reads were reprocessed in TCRdb via fastp at Q25 and MiXCR, keeping in-frame beta chains. For every CDR3 protein sequence, its rows merge into one entry that carries the most common genes and DNA. The sample table lists approximately 15,000 distinct CDR3 sequences, approximately 52% of them with a count of one. Of the sample, 16% falls within the top ten clones. This specimen's treatment or condition label, interpreted: approximately nine-day PBMC culture with coronavirus spike peptide pools or control peptides (ViraFEST assay).

Sequencing was done on a sample of CD4+ T cells from blood, cultured in vitro. Every receptor here comes from a human donor who had recovered from COVID-19.

CDR3 nucleotide sequence: TGCGCCAGCAGCTTGGGCGGAGCGCCAGATACGCAGTATTTT. It encodes CASSLGGAPDTQYF. The chain combines TRBV5-1 with TRBJ2-3, with D unclear. V was clipped by 0 bases and J by 4 bases, with 9 bases between them. This CDR3 comprises 14 residues. Per the germline V gene, CDR1 is SGHRS and CDR2 is YFSETQ.

This clonotype was counted between two and nine times. As DNA, the CDR3 is TGTGCCTGGACCAGCCGTCCCGGGACAGGGGTGTATGGCTACACCTTC. It specifies CAWTSRPGTGVYGYTF. This chain connects TRBV30 to TRBJ1-2; TRBD1 aligns across 10 bases. V shed 4 bases and J 5 bases; nucleotides not matched to a gene: 13. The CDR3 has 16 amino acids. The germline V gene encodes CDR1 GTSNPN and CDR2 SVGIG (reference sequence).

V gene TRBV4-2 combines with J gene TRBJ2-3; D assignment may be TRBD1 or TRBD2 (6 bases each). Trimming cost V 1 base and J 4 bases, with 15 bases left between them. CDR1 LGHNA and CDR2 YNFKEQ come from the germline V gene. This CDR3 has 16 amino acids. CDR3: CASSQAGPGEADTQYF. The CDR3 DNA follows: TGTGCCAGCAGCCAAGCTGGTCCAGGGGAGGCAGATACGCAGTATTTT.

This clonotype turned up a few times. The chain carries TRBV9 and TRBJ2-5; D may correspond to TRBD1 or TRBD2 (5 bases each). Trimming pared 0 bases from V and 1 base from J, leaving 10 bases between. Germline V lookup: CDR1 SGDLS, CDR2 YYNGEE. This CDR3 is 15 amino acids long. The CDR3 sequence: CASSVGDDSQETQYF. The CDR3, as DNA: TGTGCCAGCAGCGTAGGGGACGACAGCCAAGAGACCCAGTACTTC.

V gene TRBV25-1 combines with J gene TRBJ1-2; 8 positions match TRBD1. Germline CDR1 reads MGHDK; CDR2 reads SYGVNS. J gave up 4 bases and V 2 bases, and 0 bases lay outside the gene matches. The CDR3 loop spans 13 amino acids. The CDR3 region has the DNA TGTGCCAGCAGTGAAACAGGGGGCTATGGCTACACCTTC. This sequence encodes CASSETGGYGYTF.

The chain uses TRBV30 and TRBJ2-7; D is undetermined. V was pared by 0 bases and J by 4 bases, with 10 bases between. This CDR3 comprises 13 residues. Per the germline V gene, CDR1 is GTSNPN and CDR2 is SVGIG (reference sequence). The DNA of the CDR3 is TGTGCCTGGAGTGTATCAGAGAAATACGAGCAGTACTTC. Translated: CAWSVSEKYEQYF.

In its sample, this clonotype is medium-sized. The rearrangement joins TRBV7-2 to TRBJ1-5, with no clear D. CDR1 SGHTA and CDR2 FQGNSA come from the germline V gene. The CDR3 runs to 15 residues. V lost 7 bases, J lost 6 bases, and 19 bases lay in between. The CDR3 DNA is TGTGCCAGCACACGTGGGTTATACGACGGTCAGCCCCAGCATTTT. Protein sequence: CASTRGLYDGQPQHF.

This clonotype has just a few counts. The chain carries TRBV20-1 and TRBJ1-1; D gene uncertain. CDR3 length: 14 amino acids. Germline V lookup: CDR1 DFQATT, CDR2 SNEGSKA (reference sequence). Trimming shortened V by 0 bases and J by 9 bases, and 17 bases separated the two germline ends. CDR3 in DNA: TGCAGTGCTAGAGATAGTGTTATAAGCAAGCAAGCTTTCTTT. Translation: CSARDSVISKQAFF.

There are a few counts of this clonotype. CDR3 region: CASRVRDRGQVQPQHF. CDR3 bases: TGTGCCAGTAGGGTAAGGGACAGGGGGCAGGTTCAGCCCCAGCATTTT. This sequence joins TRBV19 and TRBJ1-5; TRBD1 matches at 12 bases. V trimming: 6 bases; J trimming: 6 bases; junction bases outside the gene matches: 9. The CDR3 has 16 residues. The V gene's germline CDR1 is LNHDA and CDR2 SQIVND (reference sequence).

This clonotype was detected a few times. For the CDR3, the DNA is TGTGCCTCGGCCCCCGAGACGGATACGCAGTATTTT. Residues: CASAPETDTQYF. The chain combines TRBV10-3 with TRBJ2-3; no clear D. The CDR3 length is 12 residues. The germline gives CDR1 ENHRY, CDR2 SYGVKD. V was trimmed by 11 bases and J by 6 bases, leaving 15 bases between them.

J is TRBJ1-1 and V is TRBV5-4; TRBD1 aligns across 7 bases. CDR1 and CDR2 from the germline V gene are SGHNT and YYREEE (reference sequence). V lost 2 bases, J lost 6 bases, and 7 bases stayed unmatched. The CDR3 covers 14 residues. Here the CDR3 DNA reads TGTGCCAGCAGCTTTGCCGACAGGGAGGCTGAAGCTTTCTTT. Translation: CASSFADREAEAFF. The complete variable domain, with remaining parts taken from reference TRBV5-4 and TRBJ1-1, reads ETGVTQSPTHLIKTRGQQVTLRCSSQSGHNTVSWYQQALGQGPQFIFQYYREEENGRGNFPPRFSGLQFPNYSSELNVNALELDDSALYLCASSFADREAEAFFGQGTRLTVV.

The CDR3 sequence is CAWSATGLYGYTF. CDR3 coding DNA: TGTGCCTGGAGTGCGACAGGGCTCTATGGCTACACCTTC. The genes are TRBV30 and TRBJ1-2; 7 nucleotides line up with TRBD1. The V gene's germline CDR1 is GTSNPN and CDR2 SVGIG (reference sequence). Losses at the gene ends were 1 base for V and 4 bases for J; bases not matched to a gene: 3. There are 13 residues in the CDR3.

V gene TRBV19 combines with J gene TRBJ2-3; maybe TRBD1 (6 bases). The CDR3 contains 13 residues. Germline loops: CDR1 LNHDA, CDR2 SQIVND (reference sequence). The V end was cut by 6 bases, the J end by 2 bases, with 9 bases between. The CDR3 bases are TGTGCCAGTAGACAGGGATACACAGATACGCAGTATTTT. This encodes CASRQGYTDTQYF.

The chain is built from TRBV5-6 and TRBJ1-2, with 10 bases identical to TRBD1. Germline trimming cut 3 bases from V and 8 bases from J; bases unmatched to any gene: 10. CDR1 is SGHDT, CDR2 YYEEEE, per germline. This CDR3 has 15 amino acids. CDR3 sequence reads: CASSWGQGSGWGYTF. CDR3 in DNA: TGTGCCAGCAGCTGGGGACAGGGGAGCGGTTGGGGCTACACCTTC.

The chain recombines TRBV7-2 with TRBJ2-4, with D maybe TRBD2 (5 bases). V was pared by 5 bases and J by 6 bases, with 14 bases between. CDR1 is SGHTA and CDR2 is FQGNSA in the germline V gene. The CDR3 has 14 amino acids. The chain's CDR3 is CASSPNVGANIQYF. CDR3 coding DNA: TGTGCCAGCAGCCCTAACGTGGGAGCAAACATTCAGTACTTC.

The gene calls are TRBV11-2 and TRBJ2-5; TRBD1 agrees at 7 bases. The ends lost 5 bases at V and 5 bases at J; junction bases unmatched: 2. This CDR3 comprises 12 residues. Germline V lookup: CDR1 SGHAT, CDR2 FQNNGV. CDR3 protein: CASSRQGETQYF. The CDR3 region has the DNA TGTGCCAGCAGCCGACAGGGTGAGACCCAGTACTTC.

Only a few counts were recorded for this clonotype. The chain recombines TRBV20-1 with TRBJ2-3; D tentatively fits TRBD1 or TRBD2 (6 bases each). CDR1 is DFQATT, CDR2 SNEGSKA, per germline (reference sequence). CDR3 length: 15 amino acids. Trimming stripped 2 bases from V and 5 bases from J, with 17 bases between. Written as DNA, the CDR3 is TGCAGTGCTAGAAACGACCAGGGGAGGCAAGATACGCAGTATTTT. Translated, it gives CSARNDQGRQDTQYF.

The sample holds a few counts of this clonotype. The genes are TRBV7-3 and TRBJ2-3; no reliable D call. The V end lost 5 bases, the J end lost 8 bases, and 11 bases lay between the germline ends. Looked up from germline, CDR1 is SGHTA and CDR2 is FQGTGA. The CDR3 is 12 amino acids. The CDR3 sequence is CASSKMASTQYF. The DNA for the CDR3 is TGTGCCAGCAGCAAAATGGCGAGTACGCAGTATTTT.

The chain joins TRBV14 to TRBJ2-5; D is undetermined. Trimming removed 2 bases at V and 5 bases at J, with 6 bases between. This CDR3 contains 12 residues. Germline V CDR1 and CDR2: SGHDN, FVKESK. CDR3 protein: CASSQSGETQYF. The CDR3 nucleotides read TGTGCCAGCAGCCAATCCGGCGAGACCCAGTACTTC.